Detailed here is one TCR beta chain. This clonotype was counted at least ten times. The target of this receptor is not known. Base qualities are not at hand, and no much larger clone is one base apart. The germline V gene (reference sequence) supplies CDR1 DFQATT and CDR2 SNEGSKA. V lost 0 bases and J lost 5 bases; the stretch between them is 7 bases long. The CDR3 runs 13 amino acids, cysteine and phenylalanine included. Only the CDR3 portion is preserved as DNA: 39 bases, with reading frame beginning at the first base. Amplification of TCR beta CDR3 regions was carried out from RNA transcripts. The first round of RT-PCR for the TCR CDR3 was performed with the HTBI primer set and the Qiagen OneStep RT-PCR kit. Libraries were constructed in a second round of multiplex PCR, after which size selection and purification were performed. Libraries were sequenced paired-end with 100 bp reads on an Illumina HiSeq2000. Per the source publication's procedure: SOAPnuke was used to process the raw data, throwing out any read that contained adapters or uncalled bases, had a mean Phred below 15, or lacked an exact constant-primer or identifier match. High-quality paired reads were merged with COPE v1.2.5, and unique nucleotide sequences were defined as clonotypes. MiTCR v1.1 was used to align the clonotypes against IMGT TRBV, TRBD and TRBJ reference segments. The analysis included only V-J combinations with a frequency above 0.0001, which together covered 99% to 99.2% of the repertoires. A TCS score was defined as the ratio of F50 (clonal expansion) to E x V (chaos), with BLOSUM62-based TCRdist applied between CDR3 peptides within each V-J. Welch's t-statistics and random forest reduced 514 V-J features to 10 to 15, which were used in a naive Bayes classifier (R e1071). TCRdb reanalyzed the raw reads on its own, using fastp at Q25 for trimming and MiXCR for clone calling, and kept in-frame beta chains. Here each entry gathers all rows of one CDR3 protein and keeps the most common genes and DNA. TCRdb, not the original authors, processed these V and J calls. For this sample the table gives 90,000 to 120,000 distinct CDR3 sequences, of which approximately 15% were detected only once. The ten top clones hold around two fifths of the sample.

The record originates from a study of T cells in Graves' hyperthyroidism and ophthalmopathy (dated by TCRdb to between 2017 and 2020). In terms of the full investigation: Peripheral blood was sampled at the time of initial diagnosis, prior to any treatment. To identify distinguishing TCR V-J signatures, a discovery cohort of about 95 patients was used, comprising 43 with Graves' ophthalmopathy and around 60 with stable Graves' hyperthyroidism. An independent validation cohort of about 20 hyperthyroidism patients and 17 patients who later progressed to ophthalmopathy tested prospective prediction of ophthalmopathy. For training and testing, the 100 or so patients in the discovery cohort were randomly divided in a 7:3 ratio. In addition, the study compared T-cell repertoires in thyroid tissue and in blood from about six Graves' hyperthyroidism patients. After sampling, hyperthyroidism patients received methimazole starting at 30 mg daily, and ophthalmopathy patients received high-dose intravenous methylprednisolone. The paper describes TCR Vbeta CDR3 sequencing of 120 to 150 peripheral blood samples, made up of 43 ophthalmopathy patients, roughly 72 hyperthyroidism patients and approximately 17 progressor patients.

Stable Graves' hyperthyroidism was defined as the absence of progression to ophthalmopathy over 18 months of follow-up. The hyperthyroidism patients were between 18 and 65 years old and newly diagnosed, with a disease duration of less than 2 months. Patients with uncontrolled infections, other autoimmune diseases, pregnancy or lactation were excluded. Clinical symptoms, serum thyroxine and TRAb, thyroid ultrasound, and orbital computed tomography formed the basis for the diagnoses. PBMCs were separated from under 11 ml of fresh peripheral blood using Ficoll-Paque density gradient centrifugation. Total RNA was extracted with Trizol reagent, and quality was checked on an Agilent 2100 Bioanalyzer. Findings and caveats that apply to the study as a whole: Blood samples also contained most of the expanded thyroid clonotypes (frequency above 0.001), which suggests that blood repertoires may reflect thyroid immune responses. In validation, the model predicted progression to ophthalmopathy with approximately 71% sensitivity and 72% to 75% specificity, a median of 6.5 months before onset. No statistical method was used to set the sample size in advance, and investigators knew the group allocation. In cross-validation, a model built on a 13 V-J signature told ophthalmopathy apart from stable hyperthyroidism with 85% to 90% sensitivity and approximately 84% specificity, and in testing the same model reached 80%/75%.

Sequencing was carried out using blood. The chain links TRBV20-1 with TRBJ1-4, and possibly TRBD1, on 5 matching bases. This clonotype was sampled from a woman between 50 and 59 years old with Graves' hyperthyroidism. The nucleotide sequence is given as TGCAGTGCTAGAGATCGACAGAATGAAAAACTGTTTTTT. Its translation reads: CSARDRQNEKLFF.